Included here is one TCR beta chain sequence, with context. Its antigen is unidentified. At one end, the junction sequence differs from germline, possibly due to a read error. The entry originates in a study of OX40 agonist ivuxolimab in advanced cancers. The overall study: Ivuxolimab is a fully human IgG2 antibody that activates OX40 (CD134). Patients achieving partial responses numbered three: one hepatocellular carcinoma case and two cutaneous melanoma cases.

Looked up from germline, CDR1 is SSHAT and CDR2 is FNYEAQ (reference sequence). CDR3 length: 14 residues. Study conclusions and caveats: CD4+ and CD8+ T cells in blood underwent clonal expansion by week 6 at 0.1 to 3.0 mg/kg. Compared with others, partial responders at 0.1-3.0 mg/kg displayed clonal expansion among the lowest.

Sequenced by immunoSEQ multiplex PCR; TCRdb stores in-frame clones only, minus some. The profile covers tens of thousands of clones, with about 80% appearing a single time and just over 30% taken by the ten largest. This TCR came from an adult with an advanced solid tumor such as melanoma, head and neck, liver or kidney cancer. This chain connects TRBV7-7 to TRBJ2-2; perhaps TRBD2 as D (5 bases). Specimen: CD4+ or CD8+ T cells sorted from blood, collected in a trial of the OX40 agonist ivuxolimab. The DNA for the CDR3 is TGTGCTAGCAGCGGCGGGTGGGGTACCGGGGAGCTGTTTTTT. Translation: CASSGGWGTGELFF.